The 29 T cell receptor beta chains below were found in one sample sequenced in a study of CD8 T cells in Susac syndrome. The authors reverse transcribed roughly 0.5 to 1 ug RNA with random hexamers. TCRdb independently ran MiXCR on the immunoSEQ multiplex PCR reads; one entry per CDR3 protein. The repertoire holds some 200,000 distinct CDR3 sequences, with more than 90% as singletons. The source material was CD4+ T cells from PBMCs. These receptors came from a human donor with Susac syndrome.

The chain links TRBV11-2 to TRBJ2-7; the D gene is possibly TRBD1 (5 bases). Germline V gene sequence: CDR1 SGHAT, CDR2 FQNNGV. This CDR3 region has 14 residues. Trimming took off 5 bases at V and 8 bases at J, with 19 bases between the two ends. The CDR3 region has the DNA TGTGCCAGCAGCGCCCAACAGGATTCTACGAAGCAGTACTTC. It translates to CASSAQQDSTKQYF.

The chain uses TRBV4-1 and TRBJ2-7; D might be TRBD2 (6 bases). This CDR3 has 15 amino acids. V shed 1 base and J shed 3 bases, with 13 bases lying between them. Germline V gene lookup returns CDR1 MGHRA and CDR2 YSYEKL. Here the CDR3 DNA reads TGCGCCAGCAGCCAAGCAGACGGGACTGTCTACGAGCAGTACTTC. Amino acid sequence: CASSQADGTVYEQYF.

This clonotype was counted a single time. J is TRBJ1-1 and V is TRBV20-1, with D unclear. Per the germline V gene, CDR1 is DFQATT and CDR2 is SNEGSKA (reference sequence). The CDR3 spans 13 residues. V gave up 6 bases and J gave up 4 bases, with 15 bases separating them. The CDR3 loop is CSAPAAFGTEAFF. Here the CDR3 DNA reads TGCAGTGCCCCGGCTGCCTTCGGCACTGAAGCTTTCTTT.

The V call is TRBV29-1, the J call TRBJ1-1; the D gene is possibly TRBD1 (6 bases). The CDR3 covers 12 residues. Per germline, CDR1 SQVTM and CDR2 ANQGSEA. The V and J ends lost 4 bases and 8 bases respectively, with 14 bases between them. The CDR3 DNA reads as TGCAGCGTTGCGACAGGACGTAACGAAGCTTTCTTT. This translates into CSVATGRNEAFF.

The chain couples TRBV5-6 to TRBJ2-5, with no clear D. The CDR3 length is 14 residues. Trimming pared 2 bases from V and 5 bases from J, leaving 13 bases between. CDR1 SGHDT and CDR2 YYEEEE come from the germline V gene. The CDR3 DNA reads TGTGCCAGCAGCTTCCGGGCTGGAGTGGAGACCCAGTACTTC. Its protein is CASSFRAGVETQYF.

The gene calls are TRBV20-1 and TRBJ2-1; 7 nucleotides line up with TRBD1. Germline CDR1 DFQATT, CDR2 SNEGSKA (reference sequence). The junction had 10 bases not matched to a gene; V was cut back by 4 bases and J by 7 bases. The CDR3 loop spans 14 amino acids. CDR3 nucleotides: TGCAGTGCTATGCGACAGGGTTCGATAAATGAGCAGTTCTTC. It yields the protein CSAMRQGSINEQFF.

The chain uses TRBV4-1 and TRBJ2-1, with 8 positions matching TRBD2. The CDR3 runs 16 residues. Germline V gene sequence: CDR1 MGHRA, CDR2 YSYEKL. With 4 bases clipped from V and 8 bases from J, the junction kept 13 bases outside the gene matches. The CDR3 reads CASSPVSGTRSHEQFF. For the CDR3, the DNA is TGCGCCAGCAGCCCCGTATCCGGGACTAGGTCTCATGAGCAGTTCTTC.

The chain recombines TRBV7-9 with TRBJ2-2; D is ambiguous. V was pared by 5 bases and J by 4 bases, with 8 bases between. Germline-derived CDR1 and CDR2 are SEHNR and FQNEAQ (reference sequence). The CDR3 sequence is 13 residues long. CDR3 protein: CASSPMGTGELFF. Written as DNA, the CDR3 is TGTGCCAGCAGCCCAATGGGCACCGGGGAGCTGTTTTTT.

The rearrangement joins TRBV30 to TRBJ2-2; D perhaps matches TRBD2 (6 bases). CDR1 and CDR2 from the germline V gene are GTSNPN and SVGIG (reference sequence). CDR3 length equals 14 residues. V lost 3 bases to trimming and J lost 6 bases, with 14 bases between them. CDR3 sequence reads: CAWSIGGAAGELFF. Here the CDR3 DNA reads TGTGCCTGGAGCATAGGCGGGGCGGCCGGGGAGCTGTTTTTT.

This chain joins TRBV30 and TRBJ2-5; D unclear. This CDR3 has 12 amino acids. The V gene lost 4 bases and the J gene lost 1 base, with 7 bases spanning the gap. Per the germline V gene, CDR1 is GTSNPN and CDR2 is SVGIG (reference sequence). The CDR3 DNA follows: TGTGCCTGGACTCGACCCCAAGAGACCCAGTACTTC. This codes for CAWTRPQETQYF.

The V and J genes are TRBV12-3 or TRBV12-4 and TRBJ2-4, with TRBD1 as a possible D gene (6 bases). The CDR3 spans 16 residues. V lost 4 bases and J 4 bases, leaving 17 bases between the germline ends. The CDR3 DNA reads TGTGCCAGCAGTTCGGAGACAGGTTTCTCGAAAAACATTCAGTACTTC. As protein: CASSSETGFSKNIQYF.

The chain combines TRBV7-8 with TRBJ1-6; D unclear. CDR3 length: 14 residues. V was trimmed by 5 bases and J by 9 bases, leaving 14 bases between them. The germline gives CDR1 SGHVS, CDR2 FQNEAQ. CDR3 loop: CASSLPGNGSPLHF. The CDR3 DNA is TGTGCCAGCAGCCTACCGGGGAACGGTTCACCCCTCCACTTT.

J is TRBJ2-7 and V is TRBV20-1; 11 bases align to TRBD1. The CDR3 runs to 13 residues. The V and J ends lost 5 bases and 6 bases, in that order; junction bases with no gene match: 6. Germline V lookup: CDR1 DFQATT, CDR2 SNEGSKA (reference sequence). CDR3 sequence (DNA): TGCAGTGCTGGCCGGACAGGGGGCGGCGAGCAGTACTTC. Translated, it gives CSAGRTGGGEQYF.

V gene TRBV30 combines with J gene TRBJ1-3; a possible D gene is TRBD1 (6 bases). V lost 2 bases and J 0 bases, leaving 17 bases between the germline ends. CDR3 length: 17 amino acids. Germline assignment: CDR1 GTSNPN and CDR2 SVGIG (reference sequence). The CDR3 region has the DNA TGTGCCTGGAGTCGAGGGGGTTACCCCTTCTCTGGAAACACCATATATTTT. Translation: CAWSRGGYPFSGNTIYF.

The rearrangement links TRBV4-3 to TRBJ2-6; D is uncertain. The CDR3 has 14 amino acids. Germline V lookup: CDR1 LGHNA, CDR2 YSLEER. The V end lost 3 bases, the J end lost 4 bases, and 7 bases lay between the germline ends. CDR3 coding DNA: TGCGCCAGCAGCCAGGGGTTCGGGGCCAACGTCCTGACTTTC. Amino acids: CASSQGFGANVLTF.

This clonotype was detected only once. Here the CDR3 DNA reads TGTGCCAGTAGTCTCCGTCGGGACAGGGAGACTGAAGCTTTCTTT. Amino acid sequence: CASSLRRDRETEAFF. The chain combines TRBV19 with TRBJ1-1, with 9 bases lining up with TRBD1. The CDR3 loop spans 15 amino acids. V was clipped by 5 bases and J by 5 bases; unmatched bases: 9. Germline CDR1 is LNHDA and CDR2 is SQIVND (reference sequence).

V usage is TRBV7-2 and J usage is TRBJ1-1; D remains unclear. CDR1 SGHTA and CDR2 FQGNSA come from the germline V gene. The ends were cut back, 4 bases at V and 3 bases at J, with 9 bases in the middle. The CDR3 sequence is 13 residues long. This chain's CDR3 is CASSSTPHTEAFF. The CDR3 DNA is TGTGCCAGCAGCTCGACACCACACACTGAAGCTTTCTTT. Filled out from reference TRBV7-2 and TRBJ1-1, the complete variable domain reads GAGVSQSPSNKVTEKGKDVELRCDPISGHTALYWYRQSLGQGLEFLIYFQGNSAPDKSGLPSDRFSAERTGGSVSTLTIQRTQQEDSAVYLCASSSTPHTEAFFGQGTRLTVV.

V usage is TRBV6-2 or TRBV6-3 and J usage is TRBJ2-7, with D unclear. This CDR3 region has 12 residues. Trimming removed 1 base from V and 7 bases from J, with 8 bases in between. Germline values: CDR1 MNHEY, CDR2 SVGEGT. Written as DNA, the CDR3 is TGTGCCAGCAGTTACTTACCCTTGGAGCAGTACTTC. This encodes CASSYLPLEQYF.

This chain connects TRBV20-1 to TRBJ1-2, with D possibly being TRBD1 (6 bases). CDR3 size: 15 residues. The germline V gene encodes CDR1 DFQATT and CDR2 SNEGSKA (reference sequence). V dropped 1 base and J dropped 2 bases, with 14 bases sitting between them. CDR3 sequence: CSARGRGGGNYGYTF. For the CDR3, the DNA is TGCAGTGCTAGAGGCAGGGGAGGGGGAAACTATGGCTACACCTTC.

V usage is TRBV6-6 and J usage is TRBJ1-2, with D tentatively TRBD1 (6 bases). The CDR3 is 13 amino acids. Germline V gene data show CDR1 as MNHNY and CDR2 as SVGAGI (reference sequence). Trimming pared 6 bases from V and 4 bases from J, leaving 12 bases between. The CDR3 loop reads CASRTGPSYGYTF. In DNA form, the CDR3 reads TGTGCCAGCAGAACAGGGCCCTCCTATGGCTACACCTTC.

The CDR3 region has the DNA TGCAGCGTTGTTGCCCCCAGGGGTCTTTCCTACGAGCAGTACTTC. Its protein is CSVVAPRGLSYEQYF. The V and J genes are TRBV29-1 and TRBJ2-7; the D gene is possibly TRBD1 (6 bases). With 4 bases removed from V and 1 base from J, the gap between germline ends came to 17 bases. This CDR3 spans 15 amino acids. Germline CDR1 reads SQVTM; CDR2 reads ANQGSEA.

The CDR3 region is CASSQDGGWQYF. As DNA, the CDR3 is TGCGCCAGCAGCCAAGATGGGGGTTGGCAGTACTTC. The chain joins TRBV4-1 to TRBJ2-7; D is perhaps TRBD1 or TRBD2 (5 bases each). The V end was cut by 0 bases, the J end by 9 bases, with 9 bases between. Germline CDR1 and CDR2: MGHRA and YSYEKL. CDR3 length equals 12 residues.

The CDR3 DNA reads TGTGCCAGCAGCGTCACATCCGGGGAGCTGTTTTTT. This encodes CASSVTSGELFF. This chain joins TRBV13 and TRBJ2-2, with no clear D. The CDR3 runs to 12 residues. V shed 5 bases and J shed 6 bases, with 7 bases lying between them. Germline V CDR1 and CDR2: PRHDT, FYEKMQ (reference sequence).

V is TRBV5-1 and J is TRBJ1-1; weak D call: TRBD1 (5 bases). V lost 4 bases, J lost 6 bases, and 13 bases lay in between. Germline V gives CDR1 SGHRS, CDR2 YFSETQ. This CDR3 region has 13 residues. CDR3 in DNA: TGCGCCAGCAGCACAATGGGGACGTCTGAAGCTTTCTTT. Protein product: CASSTMGTSEAFF.

The chain employs TRBV27 and TRBJ1-4, with 9 positions matching TRBD1. V dropped 5 bases and J dropped 7; count of bases not matched to a gene: 11. The CDR3 is 16 residues long. In germline, CDR1 is MNHEY, CDR2 SMNVEV (reference sequence). CDR3 loop: CASSVKQGARGEKLFF. In nucleotides, the CDR3 is TGTGCCAGCAGTGTTAAACAGGGGGCGCGAGGTGAAAAACTGTTTTTT.

The chain has TRBV11-2 and TRBJ1-4, with D possibly TRBD1 on 5 matching bases. Germline lookup yields CDR1 SGHAT and CDR2 FQNNGV. V lost 5 bases and J lost 1, with 11 bases in between. CDR3 size: 15 residues. CDR3 region: CASSPSRVTNEKLFF. The CDR3 DNA sequence: TGTGCCAGCAGCCCAAGCAGGGTAACTAATGAAAAACTGTTTTTT.

The chain carries TRBV29-1 and TRBJ1-1; D ambiguous. Trimming took off 4 bases at V and 0 bases at J, with 3 bases between the two ends. The germline CDR1 and CDR2 sequences are SQVTM and ANQGSEA. The CDR3 runs 11 residues. CDR3: CSVVLNTEAFF. The CDR3 DNA reads TGCAGCGTTGTTTTGAACACTGAAGCTTTCTTT.

The sample holds a few counts of this clonotype. V and J are TRBV29-1 and TRBJ2-3; D gene uncertain. Trimming cost V 4 bases and J 0 bases, with 5 bases left between them. The CDR3 contains 12 residues. Germline-derived CDR1 and CDR2 are SQVTM and ANQGSEA. The CDR3 reads CSVGMSTDTQYF. The CDR3 coding sequence is TGCAGCGTTGGTATGAGCACAGATACGCAGTATTTT.

The chain combines TRBV7-2 with TRBJ2-3; no clear D. The germline gives CDR1 SGHTA, CDR2 FQGNSA. Trimming shortened V by 0 bases and J by 4 bases, and 11 bases separated the two germline ends. There are 15 residues in the CDR3. The chain's CDR3 is CASSLALGRSDTQYF. Written as DNA, the CDR3 is TGTGCCAGCAGCTTAGCGCTAGGACGGTCAGATACGCAGTATTTT.